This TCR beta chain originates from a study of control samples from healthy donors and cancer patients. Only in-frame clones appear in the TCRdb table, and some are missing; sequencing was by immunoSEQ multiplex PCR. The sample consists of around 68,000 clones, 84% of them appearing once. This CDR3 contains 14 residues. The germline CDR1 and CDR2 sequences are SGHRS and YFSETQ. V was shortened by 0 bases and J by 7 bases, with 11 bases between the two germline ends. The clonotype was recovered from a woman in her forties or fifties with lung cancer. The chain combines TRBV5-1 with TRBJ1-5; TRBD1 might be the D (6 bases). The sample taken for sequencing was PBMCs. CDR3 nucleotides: TGCGCCAGCAGCTTGGGGACAGTGGGCCAGCCCCAGCATTTT. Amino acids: CASSLGTVGQPQHF.